This T cell receptor beta chain comes out of a study of CXCR3-negative and CXCR3-positive naive CD8 T cells. UMI-labeled 5' RACE TRB cDNA libraries were prepared from the cells. Each CDR3 protein gets one entry in TCRdb, which reprocessed the 5' RACE reads and gives no DNA. Its clone listing holds some 130,000 distinct CDR3 sequences. To note about this clonotype: As yet, its antigen is unknown.

This CDR3 contains 12 residues. Germline CDR1 SEHNR, CDR2 FQNEAQ (reference sequence). Study results and caveats: Similar TRBV-TRBJ gene usage was seen in naive CXCR3-negative and CXCR3-positive cells, but not in memory cells. Naive cells with CXCR3 showed TRB CDR3s that were more hydrophobic than those in CXCR3-negative naive cells. Diversity was high in both naive subsets and much lower in memory cells. Cryopreserved PBMCs had partly decreased CXCR3 expression; fresh PBMCs were used in most assays.

The sequence derives from a human donor in good health. Some clones in this sample may be carry-over from other donors' samples. Input material: naive CXCR3+ CD8+ T cells from blood. The subset here: CD45RO-CCR7+CD27+CD95- naive CD8+ T cells expressing CXCR3 (TNR3+). This chain links TRBV7-9 with TRBJ1-1; TCRdb designates TRBD1, a call that cannot be tested without DNA. The CDR3 spells CASSPLGHGDIF.